Listed below are T cell receptor beta chains from one sample, sequenced in a study of cytomegalovirus exposure and HLA in healthy donors. The protocol was immunoSEQ multiplex PCR, while the TCRdb copy is restricted to in-frame clones and leaves out a portion. The sample shows fewer than 100,000 clones, around three quarters of them seen only once. Specimen: PBMCs. These receptors all come from a middle-aged man in good health and CMV-seronegative. Each CDR3 is given with its conserved first and last residue. The order of the fields is V gene, clone size, D gene, J gene, CDR3 protein, CDR3 DNA. A D gene is named only where the DNA matches it firmly. Only part of the rows carry a size: once, few, many, or a class if the clone is expanded.

TRBV27	-	-	TRBJ1-3	CASSLRVSPGSGNTIYF	TGTGCCAGCAGTTTAAGAGTGAGCCCCGGCTCTGGAAACACCATATATTTT
TRBV7-6	-	TRBD1	TRBJ1-3	CASSFGQGAGNTIYF	TGTGCCAGCAGCTTTGGACAGGGGGCTGGAAACACCATATATTTT
TRBV2	few	-	TRBJ1-1	CASSAFGALGNTEAFF	TGTGCCAGCAGTGCCTTTGGGGCCTTGGGGAACACTGAAGCTTTCTTT
TRBV5-1	-	-	TRBJ1-1	CASSLTGPNTEAFF	TGCGCCAGCAGCCTAACAGGGCCTAACACTGAAGCTTTCTTT
TRBV7-2	-	-	TRBJ2-7	CASGRGNSYEQYF	TGTGCCAGCGGGCGGGGCAACTCCTACGAGCAGTACTTC
TRBV5-1	few	TRBD2	TRBJ2-2	CASSGSPGLAGGDTGELFF	TGCGCCAGCAGCGGATCGCCGGGACTAGCGGGAGGAGACACCGGGGAGCTGTTTTTT
TRBV7-3	once	TRBD1	TRBJ2-1	CASSFFGTGGLNEQFF	TGTGCCAGCAGCTTTTTTGGGACAGGGGGTCTCAATGAGCAGTTCTTC
TRBV5-6	-	TRBD1	TRBJ1-6	CASSWTGANNSPLHF	TGTGCCAGCAGCTGGACAGGGGCCAATAATTCACCCCTCCACTTT
TRBV11-2	-	TRBD2	TRBJ2-1	CASSLAGGTYNEQFF	TGTGCCAGCAGCCTAGCGGGGGGTACCTACAATGAGCAGTTCTTC
TRBV6-5	-	-	TRBJ2-3	CASSGGDTQYF	TGTGCCAGCAGTGGCGGGGATACGCAGTATTTT
TRBV18	-	TRBD2	TRBJ2-7	CASSPEGLAYNEQYF	TGTGCCAGCTCACCGGAGGGACTAGCATATAACGAGCAGTACTTC
TRBV28	-	-	TRBJ2-7	CASSLFDTGQDEQYF	TGTGCCAGCAGTTTATTCGACACAGGGCAAGACGAGCAGTACTTC
TRBV11-2	-	TRBD2	TRBJ2-3	CASSFATSGGDVTDTQYF	TGTGCCAGCAGCTTTGCGACTAGCGGGGGGGATGTCACAGATACGCAGTATTTT
TRBV4-1	-	TRBD2	TRBJ2-1	CASSQDRAGGPYNEQFF	TGCGCCAGCAGCCAAGATCGGGCGGGAGGGCCCTACAATGAGCAGTTCTTC
TRBV21-1	once	-	TRBJ1-5	CASNGSGTASNQPQHF	TGTGCCAGCAACGGATCCGGGACAGCAAGCAATCAGCCCCAGCATTTT
TRBV19	-	TRBD2	TRBJ2-7	CASSLGLAGLDEQYF	TGTGCCAGTAGTTTAGGACTAGCGGGCCTAGACGAGCAGTACTTC
TRBV7-2	-	-	TRBJ1-2	CASSLTGKGYGYTF	TGTGCCAGCAGCCTCACAGGGAAAGGCTATGGCTACACCTTC
TRBV15	-	TRBD1	TRBJ2-2	CATSRDRGGTGELFF	TGTGCCACCAGCCGTGACAGGGGAGGAACCGGGGAGCTGTTTTTT
TRBV2	once	-	TRBJ1-3	CASSPGAGNTIYF	TGTGCCAGCAGCCCAGGGGCGGGAAACACCATATATTTT
TRBV5-1	-	TRBD2	TRBJ2-5	CASSRGGRAETQYF	TGCGCCAGCAGCCGGGGGGGCAGGGCGGAGACCCAGTACTTC
TRBV4-3	-	TRBD1	TRBJ2-7	CASSQDLPGQDISYEQYF	TGCGCCAGCAGCCAAGATTTGCCGGGACAGGACATATCCTACGAGCAGTACTTC
TRBV6-6	-	TRBD1	TRBJ1-1	CATRDREFLAEAFF	TGTGCCACCCGGGACAGGGAGTTTTTAGCTGAAGCTTTCTTT
TRBV9	-	-	TRBJ1-1	CASSVAGANTEAFF	TGTGCCAGCAGCGTAGCCGGAGCGAACACTGAAGCTTTCTTT
TRBV2	-	TRBD2	TRBJ2-1	CASSGGAYNEQFF	TGTGCCAGCAGCGGGGGGGCCTACAATGAGCAGTTCTTC
TRBV4-2	-	-	TRBJ1-5	CASSQETVWNQPQHF	TGTGCCAGCAGCCAGGAGACGGTGTGGAATCAGCCCCAGCATTTT
TRBV5-1	-	TRBD2	TRBJ2-1	CASRTLAGGHYNEQFF	TGCGCCAGCAGAACCCTAGCGGGGGGGCACTACAATGAGCAGTTCTTC
TRBV4-3	few	TRBD2	TRBJ2-1	CASSQYGTSGTYEQFF	TGCGCCAGCAGCCAGTACGGGACTAGCGGGACTTATGAGCAGTTCTTC
TRBV11-2	-	TRBD2	TRBJ2-7	CASSLGLAALYEQYF	TGTGCCAGCAGCTTAGGGCTAGCGGCCTTGTACGAGCAGTACTTC
TRBV4-3	-	-	TRBJ2-1	CASSQASVDEQFF	TGCGCCAGCAGCCAGGCTAGCGTGGATGAGCAGTTCTTC
TRBV10-3	-	TRBD2	TRBJ2-3	CAISGGLAGSDTQYF	TGTGCCATCAGTGGAGGACTAGCGGGTTCAGATACGCAGTATTTT
TRBV7-3	-	TRBD1	TRBJ1-3	CASSPTGDSGNTIYF	TGTGCCAGCAGTCCTACAGGGGACTCTGGAAACACCATATATTTT
TRBV5-4	-	-	TRBJ1-6	CASSLGTVVNSPLHF	TGTGCCAGCAGCTTGGGGACAGTTGTTAATTCACCCCTCCACTTT
TRBV30	-	-	TRBJ1-1	CAWGEAGEAFF	TGTGCCTGGGGTGAAGCAGGGGAAGCTTTCTTT
TRBV5-1	-	TRBD1	TRBJ1-2	CASSPTGAHGYTF	TGCGCCAGCAGCCCAACAGGGGCTCACGGCTACACCTTC
TRBV7-2	once	-	TRBJ1-1	CASSLARVHTEAFF	TGTGCCAGCAGCTTAGCCCGGGTCCACACTGAAGCTTTCTTT
TRBV7-7	-	-	TRBJ1-4	CASSLCRHVATNEKLFF	TGTGCCAGCAGCTTATGCCGACACGTTGCAACTAATGAAAAACTGTTTTTT
TRBV14	-	TRBD1	TRBJ1-2	CASSPGTGGFGYTF	TGTGCCAGCAGTCCCGGGACAGGGGGTTTTGGCTACACCTTC
TRBV27	-	-	TRBJ2-7	CASSSRREYYEQYF	TGTGCCAGCAGTTCGAGGCGGGAATACTACGAGCAGTACTTC
TRBV9	-	TRBD1	TRBJ2-4	CASSVGPRGQENIQYF	TGTGCCAGCAGCGTAGGCCCCAGGGGGCAAGAAAACATTCAGTACTTC
TRBV15	-	-	TRBJ2-7	CATSREEGRYSYEQYF	TGTGCCACCAGCAGAGAGGAGGGGCGATACTCCTACGAGCAGTACTTC
TRBV7-2	-	-	TRBJ2-5	CASSSEETQYF	TGTGCCAGCAGCTCAGAAGAGACCCAGTACTTC
TRBV11-2	-	-	TRBJ2-2	CASSKAGPTGELFF	TGTGCCAGCAGCAAAGCGGGTCCTACCGGGGAGCTGTTTTTT
TRBV5-1	-	TRBD2	TRBJ2-7	CASSLGPIGGREYEQYF	TGCGCCAGCAGCTTGGGCCCCATCGGCGGGAGAGAGTACGAGCAGTACTTC
TRBV25-1	-	TRBD1	TRBJ2-3	CASRRDSSTDTQYF	TGTGCCAGCAGAAGGGACAGCAGCACAGATACGCAGTATTTT
TRBV4-3	-	-	TRBJ2-5	CASSQLRGQLETQYF	TGCGCCAGCAGCCAACTCCGTGGGCAGTTGGAGACCCAGTACTTC
TRBV6-5	once	TRBD1	TRBJ1-6	CASSYSGQGGSPLHF	TGTGCCAGCAGTTACTCTGGACAGGGTGGCTCACCCCTCCACTTT
TRBV5-6	few	TRBD2	TRBJ2-7	CASSRTSREQYF	TGTGCCAGCAGCAGGACTAGCCGCGAGCAGTACTTC